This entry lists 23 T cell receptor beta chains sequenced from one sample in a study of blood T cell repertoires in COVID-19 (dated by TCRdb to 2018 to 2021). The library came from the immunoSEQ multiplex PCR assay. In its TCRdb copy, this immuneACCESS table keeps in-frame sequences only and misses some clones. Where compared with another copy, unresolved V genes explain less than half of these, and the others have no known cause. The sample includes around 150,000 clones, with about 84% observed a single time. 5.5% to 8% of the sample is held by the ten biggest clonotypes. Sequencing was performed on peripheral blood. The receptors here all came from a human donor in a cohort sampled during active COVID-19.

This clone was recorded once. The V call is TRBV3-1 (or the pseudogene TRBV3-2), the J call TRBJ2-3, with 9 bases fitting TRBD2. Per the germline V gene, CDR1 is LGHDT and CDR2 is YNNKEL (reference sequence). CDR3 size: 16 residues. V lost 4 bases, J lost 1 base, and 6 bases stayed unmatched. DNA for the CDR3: TGTGCCAGCAGCCCGCAGATAGCGGGGGGCACAGATACGCAGTATTTT. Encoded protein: CASSPQIAGGTDTQYF.

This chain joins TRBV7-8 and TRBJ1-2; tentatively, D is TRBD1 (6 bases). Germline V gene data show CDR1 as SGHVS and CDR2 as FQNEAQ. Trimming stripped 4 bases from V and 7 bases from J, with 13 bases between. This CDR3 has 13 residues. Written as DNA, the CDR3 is TGTGCCAGCAGCTCTGTACAGGGTGGTGGCTACACCTTC. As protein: CASSSVQGGGYTF.

CDR3 nucleotides: TGTGCCACCAGCAATACTCAGGGTACTGAGCAGTTCTTC. This encodes CATSNTQGTEQFF. The chain uses TRBV24-1 and TRBJ2-1; tentatively, D is TRBD1 (5 bases). From germline, CDR1 is KGHDR and CDR2 SFDVKD. There are 13 residues in the CDR3. The V end lost 7 bases, the J end lost 9 bases, and 15 bases lay between the germline ends.

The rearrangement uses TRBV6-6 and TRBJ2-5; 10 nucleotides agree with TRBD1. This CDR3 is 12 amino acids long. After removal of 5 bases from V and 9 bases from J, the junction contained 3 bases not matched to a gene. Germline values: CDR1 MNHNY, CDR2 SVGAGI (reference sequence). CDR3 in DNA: TGTGCCAGCAGTCAGGGACAGGGGCCCCAGTACTTC. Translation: CASSQGQGPQYF.

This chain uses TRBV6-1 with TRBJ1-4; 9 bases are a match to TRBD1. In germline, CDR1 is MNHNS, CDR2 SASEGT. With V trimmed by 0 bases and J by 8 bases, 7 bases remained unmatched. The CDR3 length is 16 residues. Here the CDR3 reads CASSEALGQGGEKLFF. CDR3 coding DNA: TGTGCCAGCAGTGAAGCTTTGGGACAGGGAGGGGAAAAACTGTTTTTT.

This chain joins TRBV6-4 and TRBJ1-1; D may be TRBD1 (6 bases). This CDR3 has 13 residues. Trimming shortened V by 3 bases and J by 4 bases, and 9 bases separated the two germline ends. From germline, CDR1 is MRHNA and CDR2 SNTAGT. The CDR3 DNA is TGTGCCAGCAGTGAAATCAGGGGCACTGAAGCTTTCTTT. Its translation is CASSEIRGTEAFF.

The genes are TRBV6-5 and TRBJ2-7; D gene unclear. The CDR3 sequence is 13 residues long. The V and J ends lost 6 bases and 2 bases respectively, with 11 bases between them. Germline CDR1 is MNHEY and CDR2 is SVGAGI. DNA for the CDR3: TGTGCCAGCAGGGCGACAACAACCTACGAGCAGTACTTC. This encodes CASRATTTYEQYF.

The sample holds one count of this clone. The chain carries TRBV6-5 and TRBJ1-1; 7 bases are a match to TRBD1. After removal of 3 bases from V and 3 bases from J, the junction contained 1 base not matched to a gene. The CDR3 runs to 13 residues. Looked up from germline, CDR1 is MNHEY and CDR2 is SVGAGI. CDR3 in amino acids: CASSYTGDTEAFF. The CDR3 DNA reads TGTGCCAGCAGTTATACAGGGGACACTGAAGCTTTCTTT.

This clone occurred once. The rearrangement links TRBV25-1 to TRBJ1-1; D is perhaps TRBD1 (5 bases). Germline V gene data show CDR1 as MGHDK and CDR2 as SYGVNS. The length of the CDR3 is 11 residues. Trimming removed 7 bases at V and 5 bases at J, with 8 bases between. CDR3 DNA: TGTGCCAGCACAAGGGGAACTGAAGCTTTCTTT. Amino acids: CASTRGTEAFF.

CDR3 bases: TGCGCCAGCAGCTTAGAGGGCCCAGGTGGGGCCAACGTCCTGACTTTC. Its translation is CASSLEGPGGANVLTF. The rearrangement joins TRBV5-1 to TRBJ2-6, with a possible D match to TRBD2 (5 bases). This CDR3 has 16 amino acids. Germline V gene lookup returns CDR1 SGHRS and CDR2 YFSETQ. The V and J ends lost 2 bases and 3 bases respectively, with 12 bases between them.

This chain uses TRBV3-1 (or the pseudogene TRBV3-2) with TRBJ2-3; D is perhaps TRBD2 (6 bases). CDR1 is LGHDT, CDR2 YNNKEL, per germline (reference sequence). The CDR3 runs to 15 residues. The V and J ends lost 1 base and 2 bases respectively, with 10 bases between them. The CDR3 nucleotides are TGTGCCAGCAGCCAAGGCGGGGCCCTCACAGATACGCAGTATTTT. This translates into CASSQGGALTDTQYF.

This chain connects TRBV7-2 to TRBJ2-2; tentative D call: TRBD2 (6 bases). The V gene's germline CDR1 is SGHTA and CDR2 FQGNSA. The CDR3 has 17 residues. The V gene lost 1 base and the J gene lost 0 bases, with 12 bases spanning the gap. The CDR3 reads CASSLGRGPSNTGELFF. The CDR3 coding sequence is TGTGCCAGCAGCTTAGGGAGGGGACCCTCGAACACCGGGGAGCTGTTTTTT.

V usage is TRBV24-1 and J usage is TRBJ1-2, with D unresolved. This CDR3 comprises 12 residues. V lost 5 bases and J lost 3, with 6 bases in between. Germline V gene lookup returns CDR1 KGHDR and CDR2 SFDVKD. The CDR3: CATSVVHYGYTF. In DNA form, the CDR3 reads TGTGCCACCAGTGTAGTTCACTATGGCTACACCTTC.

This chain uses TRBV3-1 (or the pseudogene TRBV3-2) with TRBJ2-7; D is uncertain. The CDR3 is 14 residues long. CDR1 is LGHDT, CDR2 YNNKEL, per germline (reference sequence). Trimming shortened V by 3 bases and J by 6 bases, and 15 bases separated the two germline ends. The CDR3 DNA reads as TGTGCCAGCAGCCATAGAGAGACTTCCACCGAGCAGTACTTC. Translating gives CASSHRETSTEQYF.

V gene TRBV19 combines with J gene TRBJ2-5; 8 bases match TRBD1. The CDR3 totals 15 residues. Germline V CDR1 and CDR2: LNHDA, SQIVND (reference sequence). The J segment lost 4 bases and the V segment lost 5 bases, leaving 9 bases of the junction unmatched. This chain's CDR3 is CASSGKGQGAETQYF. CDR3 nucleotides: TGTGCCAGTAGTGGAAAGGGGCAGGGGGCAGAGACCCAGTACTTC.

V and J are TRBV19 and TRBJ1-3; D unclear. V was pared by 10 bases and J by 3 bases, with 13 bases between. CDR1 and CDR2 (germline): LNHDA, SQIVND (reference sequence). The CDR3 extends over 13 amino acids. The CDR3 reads CATHRGDGNTIYF. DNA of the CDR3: TGTGCCACCCATCGGGGAGATGGAAACACCATATATTTT.

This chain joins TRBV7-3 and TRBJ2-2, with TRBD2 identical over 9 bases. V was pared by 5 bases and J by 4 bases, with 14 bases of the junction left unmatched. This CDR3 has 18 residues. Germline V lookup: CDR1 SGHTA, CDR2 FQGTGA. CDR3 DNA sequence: TGTGCCAGCAGCCTCCGGGAGTTGTTAGCGGGGGCCACCGGGGAGCTGTTTTTT. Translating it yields CASSLRELLAGATGELFF.

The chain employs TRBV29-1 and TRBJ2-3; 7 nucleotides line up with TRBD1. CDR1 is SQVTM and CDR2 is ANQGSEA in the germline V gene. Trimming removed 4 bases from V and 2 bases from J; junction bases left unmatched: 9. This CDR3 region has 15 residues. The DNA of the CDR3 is TGCAGCGTTGCGAAAGGGACAGAGACCACAGATACGCAGTATTTT. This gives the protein CSVAKGTETTDTQYF.

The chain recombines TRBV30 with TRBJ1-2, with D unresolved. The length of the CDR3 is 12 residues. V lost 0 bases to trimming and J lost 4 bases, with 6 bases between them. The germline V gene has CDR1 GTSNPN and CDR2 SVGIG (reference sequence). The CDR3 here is CAWSVRGYGYTF. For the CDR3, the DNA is TGTGCCTGGAGTGTACGAGGCTATGGCTACACCTTC.

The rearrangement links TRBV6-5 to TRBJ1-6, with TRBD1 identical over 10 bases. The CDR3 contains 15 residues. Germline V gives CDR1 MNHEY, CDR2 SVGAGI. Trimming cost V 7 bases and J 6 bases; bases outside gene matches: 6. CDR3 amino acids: CASTLGQGGNSPLHF. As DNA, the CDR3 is TGTGCCAGCACCCTAGGACAGGGGGGTAATTCACCCCTCCACTTT.

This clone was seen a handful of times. The CDR3 DNA follows: TGTGCCAGCAGCCCTGGACAGGAAGGGAATGAGCAGTTCTTC. Translation gives CASSPGQEGNEQFF. The chain links TRBV5-4 to TRBJ2-1; 7 bases agree with TRBD1. The V gene's germline CDR1 is SGHNT and CDR2 YYREEE (reference sequence). The CDR3 length is 14 residues. The J segment lost 7 bases and the V segment lost 4 bases, leaving 8 bases of the junction unmatched.

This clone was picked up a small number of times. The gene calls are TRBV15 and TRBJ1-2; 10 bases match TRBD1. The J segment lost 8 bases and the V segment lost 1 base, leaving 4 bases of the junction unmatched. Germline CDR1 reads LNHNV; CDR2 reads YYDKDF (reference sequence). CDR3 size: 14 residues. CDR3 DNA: TGTGCCACCAGCAGAGCCGGACAGGGGGACGGCTACACCTTC. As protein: CATSRAGQGDGYTF.

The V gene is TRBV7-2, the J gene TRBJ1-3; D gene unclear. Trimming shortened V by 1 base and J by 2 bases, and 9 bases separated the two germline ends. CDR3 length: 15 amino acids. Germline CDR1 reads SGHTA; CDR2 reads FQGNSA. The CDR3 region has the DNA TGTGCCAGCAGCTTAGGAGGGATAGCTGGAAACACCATATATTTT. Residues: CASSLGGIAGNTIYF.